The rows below give T cell receptor beta chains drawn from one sample of a study of neurological immune-mediated disorders. TCRdb passed the 5' RACE reads through MiXCR, listing each CDR3 protein once. The sample has roughly 60,000 distinct CDR3 sequences, 9.5% to 12% seen once. The source material was PBMCs. The receptors shown here come from a man in his 60s in good health. Both conserved end residues are part of each CDR3. Each record gives: V gene, clone size, J gene, D gene, CDR3 DNA, CDR3 protein. A D gene is named only where the DNA matches it firmly. Part of the rows lack a size; the others show once, few, many or a class for expanded clones.

>TRBV5-5|many|TRBJ1-1|-
TGTGCCAGCAGCTTGGGCCCGAACACTGAAGCTTTCTTT
CASSLGPNTEAFF
>TRBV5-1|many|TRBJ2-3|-
TGCGCCAGCAGCTTGGGTGGCCGCTGGGGGGATACGCAGTATTTT
CASSLGGRWGDTQYF
>TRBV12-3/TRBV12-4|many|TRBJ2-6|TRBD1
TGTGCCAGCAGTTCTCCCGGGACAGGTCTCTCTGGGGCCAACGTCCTGACTTTC
CASSSPGTGLSGANVLTF
>TRBV7-9|-|TRBJ2-1|TRBD2
TGTGCCAGCAGCCGCTCTCTAGCGGGAAGCGATGAGCAGTTCTTC
CASSRSLAGSDEQFF
>TRBV7-2|many|TRBJ1-5|-
TGTGCCAGCAGCTTAGTCCCCGATAGCAATCAGCCCCAGCATTTT
CASSLVPDSNQPQHF
>TRBV7-2|many|TRBJ1-2|-
TGTGCCAGCAGCCAGACCGGGAAAGAAAACTATGGCTACACCTTC
CASSQTGKENYGYTF
>TRBV7-2|many|TRBJ1-1|-
TGTGCCAGCAGCCCGAATATCCTGAACACTGAAGCTTTCTTT
CASSPNILNTEAFF
>TRBV24-1|many|TRBJ1-2|TRBD1
TGTGCCACCAGTGATTCGACAGGGGGTGGCTACACCTTC
CATSDSTGGGYTF
>TRBV7-9|many|TRBJ2-1|TRBD1
TGTGCCAGCAGCCCCCCCCCGGGACAGGGGCCCAATGAGCAGTTCTTC
CASSPPPGQGPNEQFF
>TRBV20-1|many|TRBJ2-7|TRBD1
TGCAGTGCTAGTTCATCCGGGACAGTTTCCTACGAGCAGTACTTC
CSASSSGTVSYEQYF
>TRBV7-2|many|TRBJ2-3|-
TGTGCCAGCAGCTTACGGGGGGCCAGCGGGAGCACAGATACGCAGTATTTT
CASSLRGASGSTDTQYF
>TRBV9|many|TRBJ2-5|TRBD1
TGTGCCAGCAGCTCCCGGACAGGGGAAGAGACCCAGTACTTC
CASSSRTGEETQYF
>TRBV28|many|TRBJ1-2|TRBD1
TGTGCCAGCAGGACAGGGGGACAGGGGTCCGTCTATGGCTACACCTTC
CASRTGGQGSVYGYTF
>TRBV21-1|many|TRBJ1-1|-
TGTGCCAGCGGGGACACGGGGAACACTGAAGCTTTCTTT
CASGDTGNTEAFF
>TRBV7-8|many|TRBJ1-2|TRBD1
TGTGCCAGCAGCTTAGGCCCGACAGGGTACGGCTACACCTTC
CASSLGPTGYGYTF
>TRBV12-3/TRBV12-4|-|TRBJ2-3|-
TGTGCCAGCAGCCCCCTGAGCGAACTCAAAGATACGCAATATTTT
CASSPLSELKDTQYF
>TRBV5-1|many|TRBJ2-2|-
TGCGCCAGCAGTTGGGACTCCCCACGGACCGGGGAGCTGTTTTTT
CASSWDSPRTGELFF
>TRBV6-6|few|TRBJ2-7|-
TGTGCCAGCAGCGACACAGGGGGGGAGTCCTACGAGCAGTACTTC
CASSDTGGESYEQYF
>TRBV6-5|few|TRBJ2-1|-
TGTGCCAGCAGGGGATCCGGGTACAATGAGCAGTTCTTC
CASRGSGYNEQFF
>TRBV7-2|many|TRBJ2-1|-
TGTGCCAGCAGCTTAGGGCAGGGAGTGTACAATGAGCAGTTCTTC
CASSLGQGVYNEQFF
>TRBV5-1|many|TRBJ2-1|TRBD2
TGCGCCAGCAGCGCTACGCCTAGCGGGGGGGACAATGAGCAGTTCTTC
CASSATPSGGDNEQFF
>TRBV7-9|few|TRBJ2-7|-
TGTGCCAGCAGCCCACCGACAGGAAGAGACGAGCAGTACTTC
CASSPPTGRDEQYF
>TRBV28|many|TRBJ2-4|TRBD2
TGTGCCAGCACCCCGGGAGGACTTGCCCAAGGCAAAAACATTCAGTACTTC
CASTPGGLAQGKNIQYF
>TRBV20-1|many|TRBJ2-2|TRBD1
TGCAGTGCTAGTACCCCTCAGGGGGCCAAAACCGGGGAGCTGTTTTTT
CSASTPQGAKTGELFF
>TRBV28|many|TRBJ1-5|TRBD1
TGTGCCAGCAGTGGGACAGGGGCCCCTAGCAATCAGCCCCAGCATTTT
CASSGTGAPSNQPQHF
>TRBV9|-|TRBJ1-1|-
TGTGTCAACAGCCCCCTACTGGGGGGCGGCACTGAAGCTTTCTTT
CVNSPLLGGGTEAFF
>TRBV5-5|many|TRBJ2-3|TRBD2
TGTGCCAGCAGCTCCGGACTAGCGGGGAGCACAGATACGCAGTATTTT
CASSSGLAGSTDTQYF
>TRBV7-2|many|TRBJ2-1|-
TGTGCCAGCAGCCTAGTGGGGGGGCTCTCCTACAATGAGCAGTTCTTC
CASSLVGGLSYNEQFF
>TRBV27|-|TRBJ2-7|-
TGTGCCAGCAGTCCTCGTCCTGAGAGGGGGACCTACGAGCAGTACTTC
CASSPRPERGTYEQYF
>TRBV7-2|many|TRBJ2-5|-
TGTGCCAGCAGCTTAGAAGCAGCGATGGAGACCCAGTACTTC
CASSLEAAMETQYF
>TRBV5-1|many|TRBJ2-1|TRBD2
TGCGCCAGCAGCAACGGGCGCCGGGGGGGCTCCTACAATGAGCAGTTCTTC
CASSNGRRGGSYNEQFF
>TRBV7-8|many|TRBJ2-1|-
TGTGCCAGCAGCTGGGGAAGCGGAGAGCAGTTCTTC
CASSWGSGEQFF
>TRBV29-1|many|TRBJ1-1|-
TGCAGCGTTCTAAAAAACACTGAAGCTTTCTTT
CSVLKNTEAFF
>TRBV29-1|many|TRBJ2-7|-
TGCAGCGTCAAGGGGAGGGGGGGCGGCTACGAGCAGTACTTC
CSVKGRGGGYEQYF
>TRBV7-2|many|TRBJ2-3|TRBD2
TGTGCCAGCAGCGTCGTGGCGGCTAGCGGAGATACGCAGTATTTT
CASSVVAASGDTQYF
>TRBV12-3/TRBV12-4|-|TRBJ1-6|-
TGTGCCAGCAGACCTGGGAGGATCTATAATTCACCCCTCCACTTT
CASRPGRIYNSPLHF
>TRBV4-2|many|TRBJ2-1|TRBD2
TGTGCCAGCAGCCACCTTGAATCCGCGGGGGGGGGTGAGCAGTTCTTC
CASSHLESAGGGEQFF
>TRBV7-2|many|TRBJ1-1|-
TGTGCCAGCAGCTTGACGACAGAGATGGGCACTGAAGCTTTCTTT
CASSLTTEMGTEAFF
>TRBV5-1|many|TRBJ2-7|-
TGCGCCAGCAGCTTGGAACAGGGTTACGAGCAGTACTTC
CASSLEQGYEQYF
>TRBV27|many|TRBJ2-3|-
-
CASTNVVGGGSWF
>TRBV6-2/TRBV6-3|-|TRBJ1-5|TRBD1
TGTGCCAGCAGTTACGGGGCAGGGGGTCAGCCCCAGCATTTT
CASSYGAGGQPQHF
>TRBV7-2|many|TRBJ1-4|TRBD1
TGTGCCAGCAGTCGACTCGGACAGGGGCTGGTAACTAATGAAAAACTGTTTTTT
CASSRLGQGLVTNEKLFF
>TRBV20-1|many|TRBJ1-6|TRBD1
TGCAGTGCCAAGGTGGCAGGGGGAAGTAGTTCACCCCTCCACTTT
CSAKVAGGSSSPLHF
>TRBV20-1|-|TRBJ2-3|TRBD2
TGCAGTGGGGGGGGGTCAGATACGCAGTATTTT
CSGGGSDTQYF
>TRBV29-1|many|TRBJ1-1|-
TGCAGCGTTCGGAACACTGAAGCTTTCTTT
CSVRNTEAFF
>TRBV27|few|TRBJ2-2|-
TGTGCCAGCAGTTTAAACGGGAACCCGAACACCGGGGAGCTGTTTTTT
CASSLNGNPNTGELFF
>TRBV15|many|TRBJ1-4|-
TGTGCCACCAGCAGAGGAGGGTTTACTAATGAAAAACTGTTTTTT
CATSRGGFTNEKLFF
>TRBV20-1|many|TRBJ2-7|TRBD1
TGCAGTGCTAGGAAGGCAAGAGGACAGGGGAGGTACGAGCAGTACTTC
CSARKARGQGRYEQYF
>TRBV4-3|many|TRBJ1-5|-
TGCGCCAGCAGCCAAGGATCGGGAGGACAGCCCCAGCATTTT
CASSQGSGGQPQHF
>TRBV28|many|TRBJ1-2|-
TGTGCCAGCAGTTTATCGGGGATAGAGAACTATGGCTACACCTTC
CASSLSGIENYGYTF
>TRBV6-6|many|TRBJ2-7|-
TGTGCCAGCAGTTACAGCCTTTCCGAGCAGTACTTC
CASSYSLSEQYF